This is a list of T cell receptor beta chains from one sample in a study of OX40 agonist ivuxolimab in advanced cancers. This table comes from immunoSEQ multiplex PCR, and its TCRdb copy is limited to in-frame clones, with some not included. In the table there are approximately 40,000 clones, roughly 80% of which are singletons. The sample consisted of CD4+ or CD8+ T cells sorted from blood, taken in a trial of the OX40 agonist ivuxolimab. The receptors shown here come from an adult with an advanced solid tumor such as melanoma, head and neck, liver or kidney cancer. CDR3s include the opening cysteine and the closing phenylalanine or tryptophan. Each record gives: V gene, clone size, J gene, CDR3 protein. Expanded clones get a size class; other rows say once, few or many, or leave the size out.

TRBV4-1,NA,TRBJ2-5,CASSQGYQETQYF
TRBV9,NA,TRBJ1-3,CASSDGNTIYF
TRBV2,NA,TRBJ2-2,CASTDRGDTGELFF
TRBV10-3,NA,TRBJ2-3,CAISVGQSADTQYF
TRBV27,once,TRBJ2-2,CASRLAGGSTGELFF
TRBV2,NA,TRBJ2-3,CASDWALSGTDTQYF
TRBV6-1,NA,TRBJ2-2,CASSRDRENTGELFF
TRBV18,NA,TRBJ2-1,CASSPLAPSNEQFF
TRBV11-3,once,TRBJ2-5,CAGSLVMGETQYF
TRBV4-3,NA,TRBJ2-1,CASSQDYPNYEQFF
TRBV2,few,TRBJ2-7,CASSGLGDEQYF
TRBV27,NA,TRBJ2-3,CASSPRGVTDTQYF
TRBV9,NA,TRBJ2-3,CASSATLAGVADTQYF
TRBV28,NA,TRBJ2-7,CASSGTLSYYEQYF
TRBV11-2,NA,TRBJ2-7,CASSLGPEQYF
TRBV6-5,NA,TRBJ2-1,CASRANDNEQFF
TRBV6-1,NA,TRBJ1-4,CASSELAGPFEKLFF
TRBV28,NA,TRBJ2-7,CASSSQMFPRSYEQYF
TRBV6-6,NA,TRBJ2-2,CASSYGGRALGELFF
TRBV27,NA,TRBJ2-3,CASSLDGTGHTDTQYF
TRBV6-6,few,TRBJ1-6,CASSYSDSPLHF
TRBV4-3,NA,TRBJ2-1,CASSKGAGSYNEQFF
TRBV6-6,NA,TRBJ2-7,CASSYLTGPLYEQYF
TRBV30,NA,TRBJ2-2,CAWSAGTGRELFF
TRBV27,NA,TRBJ2-1,CASSGLANDEQFF
TRBV27,NA,TRBJ1-2,CASSSTRSSNYGYTF
TRBV6-5,NA,TRBJ1-2,CASSYSVGNSDYGYTF
TRBV28,NA,TRBJ1-5,CASKPNEDWGNQPQHF
TRBV9,few,TRBJ1-5,CASSATGSSNQPQHF
TRBV7-9,few,TRBJ1-1,CASSPTTRRGTEAFF
TRBV4-2,NA,TRBJ2-1,CASSPGLVLEQFF
TRBV16,NA,TRBJ2-7,CASSPLGGSGSYEQYF
TRBV29-1,NA,TRBJ2-1,CSAYRGLVENEQFF
TRBV30,NA,TRBJ1-3,CAWDSVVSGNTIYF
TRBV28,NA,TRBJ2-7,CASRPVGTSIYEQYF
TRBV5-5,NA,TRBJ1-2,CASSLALNYGYTF
TRBV14,NA,TRBJ1-2,CASSHGLDWHGYTF
TRBV27,NA,TRBJ2-7,CASRSGQGWRSYEQYF
TRBV6-1,NA,TRBJ2-7,CASSPGTEYEQYF
TRBV28,NA,TRBJ2-6,CASSPSSGANVLTF
TRBV10-3,once,TRBJ2-1,CAISDPGRADMDEQFF
TRBV6-6,NA,TRBJ2-7,CASSYLLTEQYF
TRBV2,NA,TRBJ2-1,CASTIDWNNEQFF
TRBV9,once,TRBJ2-7,CASSPRQGAYEQYF
TRBV28,few,TRBJ1-5,CASSGGGTGPNQPQHF
TRBV7-9,NA,TRBJ2-7,CASSATGTLTYEQYF
TRBV27,NA,TRBJ2-7,CASSPSYGRSYEQYF
TRBV2,medium-sized,TRBJ2-3,CASSDDMELDTQYF
TRBV4-1,medium-sized,TRBJ1-6,CASSQDFGAYNSPLHF